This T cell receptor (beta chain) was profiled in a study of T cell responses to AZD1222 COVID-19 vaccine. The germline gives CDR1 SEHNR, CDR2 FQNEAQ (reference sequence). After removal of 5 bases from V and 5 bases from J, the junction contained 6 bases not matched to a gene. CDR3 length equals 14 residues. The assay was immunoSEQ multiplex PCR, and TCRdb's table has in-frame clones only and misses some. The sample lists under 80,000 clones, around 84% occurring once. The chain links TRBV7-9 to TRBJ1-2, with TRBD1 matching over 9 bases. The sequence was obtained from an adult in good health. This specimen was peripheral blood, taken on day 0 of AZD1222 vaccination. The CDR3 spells CASSPGQGRYGYTF. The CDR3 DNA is TGTGCCAGCAGCCCGGGACAGGGTCGGTATGGCTACACCTTC.